Below, one TCR beta chain is given with its context. CDR3 size: 13 residues. After removal of 3 bases from V and 2 bases from J, the junction contained 1 base not matched to a gene. CDR1 SGHNT and CDR2 YENEEA come from the germline V gene. The entry originates in a study of blood T cell repertoires in COVID-19. Turning to the study itself: In each case, the material was cDNA or gDNA derived from T cells, B-cell-depleted T cells, or PBMCs.

Enrollment of patients from Seattle took place during active infection, with longitudinal follow-up. In the authors' methods: Reference gene primer amplification gave estimated nucleated cell counts. Libraries were prepared by immunoSEQ multiplex PCR; TCRdb keeps only in-frame clonotypes and omits some of them. V, J and clone size are taken as reported in that table, and D and trimming were inferred from the DNA itself. In the table there are 200,000 to 250,000 clones, about 86% of which are singletons. The sample comprised peripheral blood. V is TRBV11-3 and J is TRBJ2-7, with 7 bases aligning to TRBD2. This sequence originates from a woman aged 50 to 65 with COVID-19, enrolled during active disease. The CDR3 region has the DNA TGTGCCAGCAGCTTGGGGAGGGCCTACGAGCAGTACTTC. It encodes CASSLGRAYEQYF. Filled out from reference TRBV11-3 and TRBJ2-7, the complete variable domain reads EAGVVQSPRYKIIEKKQPVAFWCNPISGHNTLYWYLQNLGQGPELLIRYENEEAVDDSQLPKDRFSAERLKGVDSTLKIQPAELGDSAVYLCASSLGRAYEQYFGPGTRLTVT.